This T cell receptor (beta chain) was sequenced for a study of blood T cell repertoires in COVID-19. In the study overall: Collection of acute and convalescent COVID-19 samples took place in the United States, Italy and Spain.

Participants were placed into cohorts based on the clinical history they reported. Germline CDR1 and CDR2: SGHKS and YYEKEE (reference sequence). The CDR3 length is 14 residues. The V end was cut by 2 bases, the J end by 3 bases, with 6 bases between. The method was immunoSEQ multiplex PCR; TCRdb's version includes in-frame clones alone and lacks a portion of them. Seen here are over 250,000 clones, 85% to 90% observed once, and the top ten hold under 2.5%. This clonotype was obtained from a woman aged 55-69 years who had recovered from COVID-19. Sequencing input: PBMCs or T cells enriched from blood (not recorded which). The V and J genes are TRBV5-5 and TRBJ1-6, with D uncertain. CDR3 protein: CASSFFNYNSPLHF. The CDR3 DNA reads as TGTGCCAGCAGCTTTTTTAACTATAATTCACCCCTCCACTTT. The variable domain in full, completed from reference TRBV5-5 and TRBJ1-6, reads DAGVTQSPTHLIKTRGQQVTLRCSPISGHKSVSWYQQVLGQGPQFIFQYYEKEERGRGNFPDRFSARQFPNYSSELNVNALLLGDSALYLCASSFFNYNSPLHFGNGTRLTVT.